This T cell receptor (beta chain) was sequenced for a study of shared clonotypes between healthy human individuals. The germline CDR1 and CDR2 sequences are SGHVS and FNYEAQ. V was cut by 6 bases and J by 2 bases, with 11 bases left in between. This CDR3 spans 14 amino acids. The sample holds many counts of this clone. This specimen includes other DNA sequences encoding the same CDR3. Profiling relied on immunoSEQ multiplex PCR, and the TCRdb table lists in-frame clones only, not all of them. The sample includes 740,000 or so clones, around three quarters of them seen just once. This chain joins TRBV7-6 and TRBJ1-5; a weak D match, TRBD1 (6 bases). The sequencing sample was made of memory CD4+ T cells sorted from blood. Subset defined: CD45RA-negative fraction. The clonotype originates from a woman aged 25 to 39 in good health. The CDR3 bases are TGTGCCAGCAGTCCACAGGGTGGCAATCAGCCCCAGCATTTT. Its translation: CASSPQGGNQPQHF. The full variable domain, with the rest looked up from reference TRBV7-6 and TRBJ1-5, is GAGVSQSPRYKVTKRGQDVALRCDPISGHVSLYWYRQALGQGPEFLTYFNYEAQQDKSGLPNDRFSAERPEGSISTLTIQRTEQRDSAMYRCASSPQGGNQPQHFGDGTRLSIL.